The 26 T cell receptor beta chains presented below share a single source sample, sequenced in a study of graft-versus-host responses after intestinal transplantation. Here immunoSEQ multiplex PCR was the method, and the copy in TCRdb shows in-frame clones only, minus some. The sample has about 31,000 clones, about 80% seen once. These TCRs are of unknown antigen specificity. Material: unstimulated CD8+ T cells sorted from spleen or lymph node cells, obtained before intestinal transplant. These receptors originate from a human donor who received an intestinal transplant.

In DNA form, the CDR3 reads TGTGCCAGCAGCTTAACGAGACTAGCGGGCGAGCAGTACTTC. Protein: CASSLTRLAGEQYF. The chain recombines TRBV7-3 with TRBJ2-7; 10 bases line up with TRBD2. The CDR3 consists of 14 residues. V lost 0 bases to trimming and J lost 6 bases; unmatched junction nucleotides: 2. Germline lookup yields CDR1 SGHTA and CDR2 FQGTGA.

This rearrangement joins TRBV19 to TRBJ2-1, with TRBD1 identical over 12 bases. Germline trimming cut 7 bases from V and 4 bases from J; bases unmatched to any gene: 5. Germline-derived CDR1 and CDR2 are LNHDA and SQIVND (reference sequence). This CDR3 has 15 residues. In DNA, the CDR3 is TGTGCCAGTAAAAGGGGACAGGGGGCTTACAATGAGCAGTTCTTC. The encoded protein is CASKRGQGAYNEQFF.

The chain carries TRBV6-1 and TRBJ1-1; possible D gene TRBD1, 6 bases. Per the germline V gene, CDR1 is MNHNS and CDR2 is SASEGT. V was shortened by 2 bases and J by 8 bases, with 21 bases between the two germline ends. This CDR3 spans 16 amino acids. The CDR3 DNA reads TGTGCCAGCAGTGAATTTAGGGAGGGGTTTACAGGGGAAGCTTTCTTT. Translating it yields CASSEFREGFTGEAFF.

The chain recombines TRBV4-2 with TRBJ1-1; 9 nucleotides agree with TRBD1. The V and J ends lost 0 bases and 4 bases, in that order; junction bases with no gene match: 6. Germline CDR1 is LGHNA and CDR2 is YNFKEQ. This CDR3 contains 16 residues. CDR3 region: CASSQDGTGKSTEAFF. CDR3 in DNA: TGTGCCAGCAGCCAAGATGGGACAGGGAAGAGCACTGAAGCTTTCTTT.

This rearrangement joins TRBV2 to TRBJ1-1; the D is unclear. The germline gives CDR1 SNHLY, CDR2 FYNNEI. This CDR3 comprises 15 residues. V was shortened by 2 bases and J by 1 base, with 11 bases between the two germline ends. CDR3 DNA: TGTGCCAGCAGTGAAACGGTCAGAGGGAACACTGAAGCTTTCTTT. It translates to CASSETVRGNTEAFF.

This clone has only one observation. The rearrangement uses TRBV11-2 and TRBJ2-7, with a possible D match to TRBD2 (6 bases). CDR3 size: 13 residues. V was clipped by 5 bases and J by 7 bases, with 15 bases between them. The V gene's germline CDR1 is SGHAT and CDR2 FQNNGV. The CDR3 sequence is CASSDDPGGEQYF. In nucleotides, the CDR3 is TGTGCCAGCAGCGACGACCCTGGAGGGGAGCAGTACTTC.

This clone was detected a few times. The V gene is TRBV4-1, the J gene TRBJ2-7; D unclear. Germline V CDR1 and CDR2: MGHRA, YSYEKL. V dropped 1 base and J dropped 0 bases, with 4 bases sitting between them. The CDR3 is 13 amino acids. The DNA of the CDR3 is TGCGCCAGCAGCCAAGTCTCCTCCTACGAGCAGTACTTC. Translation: CASSQVSSYEQYF.

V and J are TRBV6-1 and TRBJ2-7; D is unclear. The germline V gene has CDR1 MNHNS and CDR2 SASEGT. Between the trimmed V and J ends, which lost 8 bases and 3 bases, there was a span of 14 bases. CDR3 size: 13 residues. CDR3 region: CASENSLDYEQYF. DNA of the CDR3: TGTGCCAGCGAAAACAGCCTTGACTACGAGCAGTACTTC.

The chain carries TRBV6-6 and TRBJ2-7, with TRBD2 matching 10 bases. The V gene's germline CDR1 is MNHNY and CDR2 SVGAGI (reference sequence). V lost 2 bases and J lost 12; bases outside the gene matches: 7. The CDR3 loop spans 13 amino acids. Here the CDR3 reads CASSYGLAELGYF. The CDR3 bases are TGTGCCAGCAGTTACGGACTAGCGGAGCTGGGGTACTTC.

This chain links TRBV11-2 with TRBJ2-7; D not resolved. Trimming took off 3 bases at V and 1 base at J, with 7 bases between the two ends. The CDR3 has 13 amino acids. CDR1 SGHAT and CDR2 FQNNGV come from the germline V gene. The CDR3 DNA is TGTGCCAGCAGCTTTACAGATTCCTACGAGCAGTACTTC. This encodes CASSFTDSYEQYF.

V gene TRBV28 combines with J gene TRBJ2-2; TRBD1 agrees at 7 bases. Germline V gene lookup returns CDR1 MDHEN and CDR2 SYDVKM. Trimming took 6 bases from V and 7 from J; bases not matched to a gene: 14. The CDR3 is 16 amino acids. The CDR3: CASSPDRARSSGELFF. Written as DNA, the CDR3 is TGTGCCAGCAGCCCCGACAGGGCTAGGAGTAGCGGGGAGCTGTTTTTT.

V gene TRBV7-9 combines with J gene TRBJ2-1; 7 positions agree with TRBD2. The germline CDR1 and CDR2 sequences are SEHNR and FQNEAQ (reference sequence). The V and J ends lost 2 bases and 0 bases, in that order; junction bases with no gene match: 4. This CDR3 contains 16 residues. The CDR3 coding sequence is TGTGCCAGCAGCTTACGGGGGGATAGCTCCTACAATGAGCAGTTCTTC. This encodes CASSLRGDSSYNEQFF.

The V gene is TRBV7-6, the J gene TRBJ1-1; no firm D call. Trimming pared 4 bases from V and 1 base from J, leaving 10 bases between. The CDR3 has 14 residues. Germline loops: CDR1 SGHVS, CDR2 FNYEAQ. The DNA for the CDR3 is TGTGCCAGCAGCTCCGGGAGGTCGAACACTGAAGCTTTCTTT. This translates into CASSSGRSNTEAFF.

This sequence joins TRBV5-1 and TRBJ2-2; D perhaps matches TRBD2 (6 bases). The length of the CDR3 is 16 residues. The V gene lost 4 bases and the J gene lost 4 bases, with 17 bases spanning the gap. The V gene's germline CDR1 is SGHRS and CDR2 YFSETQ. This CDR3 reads CASSPRDQGGTGELFF. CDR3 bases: TGCGCCAGCAGCCCCCGGGACCAGGGAGGCACCGGGGAGCTGTTTTTT.

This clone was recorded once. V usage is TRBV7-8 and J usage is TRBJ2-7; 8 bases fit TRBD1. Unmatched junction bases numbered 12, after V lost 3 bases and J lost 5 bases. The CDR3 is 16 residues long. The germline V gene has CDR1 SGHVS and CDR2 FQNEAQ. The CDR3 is CASSFLNRGSGDEQYF. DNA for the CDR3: TGTGCCAGCAGCTTTCTTAACAGGGGGTCTGGGGACGAGCAGTACTTC.

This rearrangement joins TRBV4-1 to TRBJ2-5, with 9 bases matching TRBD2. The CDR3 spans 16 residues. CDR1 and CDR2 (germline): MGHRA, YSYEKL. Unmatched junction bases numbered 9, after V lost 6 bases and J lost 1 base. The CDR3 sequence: CASRRLAERVQETQYF. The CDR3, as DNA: TGCGCCAGCAGGAGACTAGCGGAAAGGGTCCAAGAGACCCAGTACTTC.

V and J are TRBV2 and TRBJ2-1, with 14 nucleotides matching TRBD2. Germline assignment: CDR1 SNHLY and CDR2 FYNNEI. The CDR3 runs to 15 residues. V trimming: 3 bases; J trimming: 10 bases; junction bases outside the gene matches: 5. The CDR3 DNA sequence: TGTGCCAGCAGTGACCGGACTAGCGGGGGGAGGGAGCAGTTCTTC. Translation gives CASSDRTSGGREQFF.

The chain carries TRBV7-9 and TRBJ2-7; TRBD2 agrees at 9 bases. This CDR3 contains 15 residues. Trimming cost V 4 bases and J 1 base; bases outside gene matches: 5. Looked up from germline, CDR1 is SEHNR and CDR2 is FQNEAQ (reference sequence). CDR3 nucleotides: TGTGCCAGCAGCTATGGACTAGCGACTTCCTACGAGCAGTACTTC. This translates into CASSYGLATSYEQYF.

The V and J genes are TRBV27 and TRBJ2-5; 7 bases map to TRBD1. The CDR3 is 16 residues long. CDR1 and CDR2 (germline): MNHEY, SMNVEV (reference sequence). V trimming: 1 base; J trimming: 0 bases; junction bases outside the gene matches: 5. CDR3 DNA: TGTGCCAGCAGTTTATTCCCGCAGGGGGACCAAGAGACCCAGTACTTC. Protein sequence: CASSLFPQGDQETQYF.

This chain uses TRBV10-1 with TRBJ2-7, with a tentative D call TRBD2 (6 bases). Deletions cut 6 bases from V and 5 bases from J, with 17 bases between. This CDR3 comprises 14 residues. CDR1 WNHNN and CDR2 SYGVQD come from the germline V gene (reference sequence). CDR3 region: CASSPELRRDEQYF. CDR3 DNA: TGCGCCAGCAGCCCGGAGTTAAGGAGGGACGAGCAGTACTTC.

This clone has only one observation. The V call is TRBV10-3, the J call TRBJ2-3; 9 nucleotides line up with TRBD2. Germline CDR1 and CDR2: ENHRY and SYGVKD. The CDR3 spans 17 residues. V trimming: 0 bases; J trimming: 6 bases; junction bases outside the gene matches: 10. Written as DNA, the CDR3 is TGTGCCATCAGTGAGTCAGGGGCTAGCGGGACGACCGATACGCAGTATTTT. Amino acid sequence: CAISESGASGTTDTQYF.

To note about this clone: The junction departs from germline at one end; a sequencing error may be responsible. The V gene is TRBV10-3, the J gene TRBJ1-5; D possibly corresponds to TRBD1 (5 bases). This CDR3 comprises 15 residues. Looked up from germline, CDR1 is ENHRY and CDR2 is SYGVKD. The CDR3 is CASSPLIGGNQPQHF. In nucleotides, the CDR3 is TGTGCCAGCAGTCCCCTGATAGGGGGCAATCAGCCCCAGCATTTT.

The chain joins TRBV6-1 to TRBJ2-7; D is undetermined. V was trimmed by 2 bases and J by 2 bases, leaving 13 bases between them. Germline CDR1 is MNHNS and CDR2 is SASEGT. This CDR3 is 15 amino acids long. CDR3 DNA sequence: TGTGCCAGCAGTGAAAAAGTACAGCTTACCTACGAGCAGTACTTC. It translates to CASSEKVQLTYEQYF.

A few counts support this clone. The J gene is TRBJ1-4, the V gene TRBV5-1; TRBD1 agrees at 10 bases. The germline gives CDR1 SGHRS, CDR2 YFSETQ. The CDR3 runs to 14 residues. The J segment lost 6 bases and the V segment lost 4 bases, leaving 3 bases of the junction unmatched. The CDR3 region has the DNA TGCGCCAGCAGCGTCGACAGGGGGCATGAAAAACTGTTTTTT. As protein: CASSVDRGHEKLFF.

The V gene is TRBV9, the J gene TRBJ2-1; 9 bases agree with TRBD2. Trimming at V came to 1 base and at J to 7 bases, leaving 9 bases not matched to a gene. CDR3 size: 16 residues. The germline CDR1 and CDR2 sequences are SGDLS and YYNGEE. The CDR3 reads CASSVLKAGGGNEQFF. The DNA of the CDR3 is TGTGCCAGCAGCGTATTAAAAGCGGGAGGTGGAAATGAGCAGTTCTTC.

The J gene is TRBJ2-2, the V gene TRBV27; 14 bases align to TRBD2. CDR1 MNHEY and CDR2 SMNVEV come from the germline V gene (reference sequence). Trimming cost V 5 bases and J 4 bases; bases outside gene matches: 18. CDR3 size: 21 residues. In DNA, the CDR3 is TGTGCCAGCAGTCCGACTCAGATAGGGACTAGCGGGAGACTCTTCACCGGGGAGCTGTTTTTT. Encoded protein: CASSPTQIGTSGRLFTGELFF.